This T cell receptor (beta chain) came from a study of chemoradiotherapy in HPV16-positive cancers. Study overall: Candidate HPV-specific clones and shared TCR motifs came from a couple of HPV16-positive patients.

The method was immunoSEQ multiplex PCR; TCRdb's version includes in-frame clones alone and lacks a portion of them. The table lists 20,000 to 25,000 clones, around 90% of them singletons. Overall study results and limits: For HPV16-positive patients, expanding HPV-responsive T cells associated with longer recurrence-free survival. The functional HPV-specific definition rests on just a couple of HPV16-positive patients.

Repertoires were sampled repeatedly during chemoradiotherapy. CDR1 MNHNS and CDR2 SASEGT come from the germline V gene. V was cut by 3 bases and J by 5 bases, with 16 bases left in between. This CDR3 has 15 residues. On this clone itself: Its antigen is not known.

The sequencing here drew on blood, taken from a patient who underwent chemoradiotherapy. The sequence was collected from a human donor with HPV-associated anogenital cancer. This chain connects TRBV6-1 to TRBJ1-1; a weak D match, TRBD1 (5 bases). CDR3 sequence reads: CASSEQAGEGTEAFF. In DNA, the CDR3 is TGTGCCAGCAGTGAGCAGGCGGGGGAGGGTACTGAAGCTTTCTTT.